Shown below are 5 T cell receptor beta chains from a single sample sequenced in a study of blood T cell repertoires in COVID-19. TCRdb's copy holds only in-frame clones and misses some; the assay was immunoSEQ multiplex PCR. The sample shows approximately 240,000 clones, 80% to 85% of them seen only once. Sequencing was done on a sample of peripheral blood. The receptor source for this set is a woman over 75 with active or convalescent COVID-19.

The chain employs TRBV12-3 or TRBV12-4 and TRBJ1-3; 9 nucleotides line up with TRBD1. The ends lost 3 bases at V and 10 bases at J; junction bases unmatched: 4. This CDR3 spans 13 amino acids. CDR3 sequence: CASSLGTGMTIYF. DNA of the CDR3: TGTGCCAGCAGTTTGGGGACAGGGATGACCATATATTTT.

The V call is TRBV11-1, the J call TRBJ2-5; the match to TRBD2 covers 9 bases. Germline CDR1 reads SGHAT; CDR2 reads FQDESV (reference sequence). V lost 5 bases to trimming and J lost 5 bases; unmatched junction nucleotides: 0. This CDR3 comprises 12 residues. Here the CDR3 DNA reads TGTGCCAGCAGCGCGGGAGGGGAGACCCAGTACTTC. Its translation is CASSAGGETQYF. The full variable domain, its missing parts supplied by reference TRBV11-1 and TRBJ2-5, is EAEVAQSPRYKITEKSQAVAFWCDPISGHATLYWYRQILGQGPELLVQFQDESVVDDSQLPKDRFSAERLKGVDSTLKIQPAELGDSAMYLCASSAGGETQYFGPGTRLLVL.

The chain recombines TRBV4-1 with TRBJ1-2; 7 nucleotides match TRBD1. V lost 1 base to trimming and J lost 4 bases; unmatched junction nucleotides: 6. This CDR3 spans 15 amino acids. Germline CDR1 reads MGHRA; CDR2 reads YSYEKL. The DNA for the CDR3 is TGCGCCAGCAGCCAAGCTGCAGGGGGAGGCTATGGCTACACCTTC. This translates into CASSQAAGGGYGYTF.

This clone has just one count. This sequence joins TRBV14 and TRBJ2-1; D may be TRBD2 (5 bases). Germline-derived CDR1 and CDR2 are SGHDN and FVKESK. Trimming removed 6 bases from V and 3 bases from J, with 15 bases in between. The CDR3 totals 15 residues. This chain's CDR3 is CASSEGPDFYNEQFF. In nucleotides, the CDR3 is TGTGCCAGCAGTGAGGGCCCCGATTTCTACAATGAGCAGTTCTTC.

This clone was found once. The V gene is TRBV6-2 or TRBV6-3, the J gene TRBJ2-1, with D tentatively TRBD1 (5 bases). With 6 bases removed from V and 0 bases from J, the gap between germline ends came to 27 bases. The germline V gene has CDR1 MNHEY and CDR2 SVGEGT. This CDR3 comprises 20 residues. This CDR3 reads CASSQTPRQKLGNSYNEQFF. CDR3 DNA sequence: TGTGCCAGCAGCCAAACCCCTAGACAGAAACTGGGGAACTCCTACAATGAGCAGTTCTTC.